A single T cell receptor beta chain is shown here with its context. This CDR3 has 14 amino acids. The germline CDR1 and CDR2 sequences are SEHNR and FQNEAQ (reference sequence). The germline V and J ends were trimmed by 0 bases and 7 bases, with 9 bases remaining between them. The data were taken from a study of blood T cell repertoires in COVID-19. Sequencing used immunoSEQ multiplex PCR; TCRdb keeps in-frame clones, though not all of them. The sample records about 52,000 clones, approximately 92% being singletons. This clonotype originated in a man aged 50-60 years with active COVID-19. This chain uses TRBV7-9 with TRBJ2-2; no reliable D call. Sequencing was done on a sample of peripheral blood. This CDR3 reads CASSLASPNGELFF. The CDR3 DNA follows: TGTGCCAGCAGCTTAGCTAGTCCGAACGGGGAGCTGTTTTTT.